The clone carrying this T cell receptor (beta chain) was counted ten times or more. The CDR3 consists of 11 residues. Trimming removed 8 bases at V and 4 bases at J, with 7 bases between. Germline V lookup: CDR1 SGHAT, CDR2 FQNNGV. TCR beta CDR3 regions were amplified from RNA transcripts. The primer set for the first-round RT-PCR of the TCR CDR3 was HTBI. TCRdb used MiXCR to reprocess the multiplex PCR reads, holding one entry per CDR3 protein. Found here are hundreds of thousands of distinct CDR3 sequences, 16% of them singletons; the top ten hold roughly 3.5%. The data belong to a study of T cells in Graves' hyperthyroidism and ophthalmopathy.

V usage is TRBV11-2 and J usage is TRBJ2-3; unclear D gene. What was sequenced was blood. The clonotype originates from a woman in her thirties or forties with Graves' ophthalmopathy. CDR3 nucleotide sequence: TGTGCCAGCCGTGCGTCAGATACGCAGTATTTT. It specifies CASRASDTQYF.